This is a list of T cell receptor beta chains from one sample in a study of T cells after yellow fever vaccination. Via MiXCR, TCRdb re-called the 5' RACE reads, giving one row per CDR3 protein. The table has over 300,000 distinct CDR3 sequences, around 7.3% seen once. The sequencing used PBMCs, collected roughly 47 days after the first yellow fever vaccination. These TCRs come from a man between 18 and 35 years old who received the YFV17D yellow fever vaccine. Both conserved end residues are part of each CDR3. Fields, in order: J gene, D gene, clone size, V gene, CDR3 protein, CDR3 DNA. A D gene is named only where the DNA matches it firmly. Size is omitted from some rows. Given values are once, few, many or a class for expanded clones.

>TRBJ1-4|NA|few|TRBV7-8
CATTLRREGEKLFF
TGTGCCACCACTTTAAGGAGGGAGGGGGAAAAACTGTTTTTT
>TRBJ2-1|NA|NA|TRBV5-1
CASSLVLETEQFF
TGCGCCAGCAGCTTGGTCTTGGAGACTGAGCAGTTCTTC
>TRBJ2-5|NA|NA|TRBV5-6
CASGDGGRETQYF
TGTGCCAGCGGAGACGGGGGAAGGGAGACCCAGTACTTC
>TRBJ1-5|NA|NA|TRBV3-1
CASSQRGADQPQHF
TGTGCCAGCAGCCAAAGAGGTGCCGATCAGCCCCAGCATTTT
>TRBJ1-4|NA|few|TRBV5-6
CASSFGSGEKLFF
TGTGCCAGCAGCTTTGGGAGCGGTGAAAAACTGTTTTTT
>TRBJ2-5|NA|few|TRBV7-2
CASSWEGGHSGETQYF
TGTGCCAGCAGCTGGGAGGGGGGCCACTCAGGGGAGACCCAGTACTTC
>TRBJ2-7|TRBD2|NA|TRBV27
CASSSGGLALNF
TGTGCCAGCAGTTCGGGGGGTCTCGCCCTCAACTTC
>TRBJ2-1|NA|NA|TRBV7-8
CASSLGPSRNEQFF
TGTGCCAGCAGCTTAGGACCAAGCAGGAATGAGCAGTTCTTC
>TRBJ1-3|TRBD1|many|TRBV7-2
CASSFAGQGFGNTIYF
TGTGCCAGCAGCTTCGCGGGACAGGGGTTTGGAAACACCATATATTTT
>TRBJ1-5|NA|many|TRBV27
CASSFRDSNQPQHF
TGTGCCAGCAGTTTCAGGGATAGCAATCAGCCCCAGCATTTT
>TRBJ2-2|TRBD2|few|TRBV9
CASSVGRGTWVPGELFF
TGTGCCAGCAGCGTCGGGCGGGGGACCTGGGTCCCCGGGGAGCTGTTTTTT
>TRBJ2-5|TRBD1|few|TRBV18
CASSPGGDRVETQYF
TGTGCCAGCTCACCAGGGGGCGACAGGGTAGAGACCCAGTACTTC
>TRBJ2-3|NA|few|TRBV6-1
CASRDSGTDTQYF
TGTGCCAGCAGGGATTCGGGCACAGATACGCAGTATTTT
>TRBJ1-1|TRBD1|NA|TRBV5-1
CASSTRTGGWNTEAFF
TGCGCCAGCAGCACCCGGACAGGGGGCTGGAACACTGAAGCTTTCTTT
>TRBJ2-7|NA|many|TRBV6-6
CASSGGSYEQYF
TGTGCCAGCAGTGGGGGCTCCTACGAGCAGTACTTC
>TRBJ2-3|NA|NA|TRBV11-2
CASSFSERTDTQYF
TGTGCCAGCAGCTTTAGCGAGCGCACAGATACGCAGTATTTT
>TRBJ2-5|NA|NA|TRBV5-4
CASSLDSGEGETQYF
TGTGCCAGCAGCTTAGATTCAGGGGAGGGGGAGACCCAGTACTTC
>TRBJ1-1|NA|few|TRBV20-1
CSARRETEAFF
TGCAGTGCTAGACGGGAAACTGAAGCTTTCTTT
>TRBJ2-7|NA|few|TRBV30
CAWETSGVRYF
TGTGCCTGGGAGACCTCAGGGGTACGGTACTTC
>TRBJ2-5|TRBD2|many|TRBV12-3/TRBV12-4
CASGRLAGAQETQYF
TGTGCCAGCGGGCGGCTAGCGGGGGCCCAAGAGACCCAGTACTTC
>TRBJ2-7|NA|NA|TRBV11-2
CASTTSQGPYEQYF
TGTGCCAGCACCACATCACAGGGACCCTACGAGCAGTACTTC
>TRBJ2-1|NA|few|TRBV7-2
CASSSRGNSYNEQFF
TGTGCCAGCAGCTCACGGGGAAACTCCTACAATGAGCAGTTCTTC
>TRBJ1-2|NA|few|TRBV7-2
CASSLEANIGYTF
TGTGCCAGCAGCTTAGAAGCTAATATTGGCTACACCTTC
>TRBJ2-3|NA|few|TRBV30
CAWSVRGGTDTQYF
TGTGCCTGGAGTGTACGTGGAGGCACAGATACGCAGTATTTT
>TRBJ1-1|NA|few|TRBV9
CASSVDGSEAFF
TGTGCCAGCAGCGTAGATGGAAGCGAAGCTTTCTTT
>TRBJ1-2|TRBD1|many|TRBV20-1
CSASPIEGQGFDNGYTF
TGCAGTGCTAGTCCCATTGAAGGACAGGGATTCGACAATGGCTACACCTTC
>TRBJ1-2|TRBD1|many|TRBV20-1
CSARAQGDYGYTF
TGCAGTGCTAGAGCACAGGGGGACTATGGCTACACCTTC
>TRBJ2-1|NA|many|TRBV11-2
CASSAATYNEQFF
TGTGCCAGCAGCGCTGCAACCTACAATGAGCAGTTCTTC
>TRBJ2-5|TRBD2|NA|TRBV5-6
CASSFGTSGGAGQETQYF
TGTGCCAGCAGCTTCGGGACTAGCGGGGGGGCCGGTCAAGAGACCCAGTACTTC
>TRBJ1-1|NA|NA|TRBV19
CASTKEGVGTEAFF
TGTGCCAGTACAAAAGAGGGGGTTGGGACTGAAGCTTTCTTT
>TRBJ2-7|NA|many|TRBV29-1
CSGGPSDYEQYF
TGCAGCGGCGGACCTTCGGACTACGAGCAGTACTTC
>TRBJ2-7|TRBD1|few|TRBV20-1
CSATNPGQGAYEQYF
TGCAGTGCTACCAACCCGGGACAGGGGGCCTACGAGCAGTACTTC
>TRBJ2-7|NA|many|TRBV7-2
CASSLGGGSYEQYF
TGTGCCAGCAGCTTAGGCGGCGGTTCCTACGAGCAGTACTTC
>TRBJ2-1|TRBD2|NA|TRBV14
CASSQGWIAGHNEEFF
TGTGCCAGCAGCCAAGGTTGGATAGCGGGCCACAATGAGGAGTTCTTC
>TRBJ1-1|NA|NA|TRBV7-9
CASSSGFWTEAFF
TGTGCCAGCAGCTCAGGGTTTTGGACTGAAGCTTTCTTT
>TRBJ2-3|TRBD2|few|TRBV28
CASSSGGGVTDTQYF
TGTGCCAGCAGTTCAGGCGGGGGGGTCACAGATACGCAGTATTTT